The present T cell receptor (beta chain) was sequenced within a study of blood T cell repertoires in COVID-19. This CDR3 comprises 15 residues. Germline V gives CDR1 LGHDT, CDR2 YNNKEL (reference sequence). With 1 base clipped from V and 5 bases from J, the junction kept 6 bases outside the gene matches. TCRdb's copy holds only in-frame clones and misses some; the assay was immunoSEQ multiplex PCR. The data contain about 89,000 clones, roughly 80% of them singletons. This receptor was identified in a woman over 75 with acute or convalescent COVID-19. The rearrangement links TRBV3-1 (or the pseudogene TRBV3-2) to TRBJ2-5; 8 positions agree with TRBD1. Sequenced input: peripheral blood. DNA for the CDR3: TGTGCCAGCAGCCAAGGCCTGACAGGGGTCGAGACCCAGTACTTC. Protein sequence: CASSQGLTGVETQYF.